This T cell receptor (beta chain) came from a study of CD8 T cells in ankylosing spondylitis (dated by TCRdb to 2017 to 2019). Regarding the research as a whole: To find TCR variants linked to disease, the study profiled T cell receptor beta repertoires in ankylosing spondylitis patients and healthy donors. The whole study cohort included 108 healthy donors and under 30 ankylosing spondylitis patients. Peripheral blood was sampled, and synovial fluid was also collected from ankylosing spondylitis patients.

The data were produced on an Illumina HiSeq 2500. Quantitative 5'-RACE with molecular barcodes was the method used to prepare the TCR beta libraries. The original pipeline was this. A new computational method, built on a probabilistic model of VDJ rearrangement, was used to identify disease-linked TCR variants. TCRdb passed the public sequencing reads through fastp at Q25 and MiXCR, retaining productive beta sequences. Each entry merges the rows of one CDR3 protein and shows their most common DNA and genes. TCRdb, not the original authors, processed these V and J calls. In this sample the table shows 350,000 to 550,000 distinct CDR3 sequences, roughly a quarter of which occur a single time. The ten top clones hold roughly 1% of the sample. The paper as a whole reports these results and caveats: In peripheral blood, the disease-linked clones were found at relatively low frequencies and had a CD8+ phenotype. The disease-linked clones were reported as significantly enriched in matched synovial fluid samples from ankylosing spondylitis patients. Some motif variants were previously reported in synovial fluid and blood of reactive arthritis patients, suggesting common disease-initiation mechanisms. A TCR beta motif made up of several highly homologous amino acid variants appeared to be characteristic of blood from ankylosing spondylitis patients.

Trimming removed 6 bases from V and 0 bases from J; the gene matches leave 9 bases unexplained. The germline V gene (reference sequence) gives CDR1 as DFQATT and CDR2 as SNEGSKA. Measured from the cysteine to the phenylalanine, the CDR3 is 15 residues long. Only the CDR3 DNA stays, 45 bases, in frame from base 1. In regard to this clonotype: Its antigen is unknown. Base-call qualities are not available, and no considerably larger clone is one nucleotide away.

This clonotype was sampled from a male donor with ankylosing spondylitis. The sequenced material came from blood, either unsorted or a sorted T cell fraction (not recorded which). The chain is made from TRBV20-1 and TRBJ2-3, and 7 junctional nucleotides match TRBD2. The nucleotide sequence is TGCAGTGCCAGCGGGAACGGGGTGAGCACAGATACGCAGTATTTT. This gives the protein CSASGNGVSTDTQYF.